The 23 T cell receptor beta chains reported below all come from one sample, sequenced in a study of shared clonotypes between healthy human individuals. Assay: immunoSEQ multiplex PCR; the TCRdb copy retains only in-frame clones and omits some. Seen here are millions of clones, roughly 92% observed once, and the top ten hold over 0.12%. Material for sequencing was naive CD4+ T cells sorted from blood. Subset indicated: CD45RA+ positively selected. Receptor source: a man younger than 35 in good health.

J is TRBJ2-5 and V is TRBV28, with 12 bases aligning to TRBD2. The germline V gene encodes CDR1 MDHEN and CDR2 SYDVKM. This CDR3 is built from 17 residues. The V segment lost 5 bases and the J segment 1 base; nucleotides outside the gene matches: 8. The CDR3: CASSRELAGGIQETQYF. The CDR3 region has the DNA TGTGCCAGCAGTAGGGAACTAGCGGGGGGAATCCAAGAGACCCAGTACTTC.

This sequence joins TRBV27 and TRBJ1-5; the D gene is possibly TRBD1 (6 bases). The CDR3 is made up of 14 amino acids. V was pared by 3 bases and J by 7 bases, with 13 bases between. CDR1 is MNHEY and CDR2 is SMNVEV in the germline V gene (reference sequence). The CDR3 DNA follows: TGTGCCAGCAGTTTGCACGTGGGGGCGCAGCCCCAGCATTTT. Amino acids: CASSLHVGAQPQHF.

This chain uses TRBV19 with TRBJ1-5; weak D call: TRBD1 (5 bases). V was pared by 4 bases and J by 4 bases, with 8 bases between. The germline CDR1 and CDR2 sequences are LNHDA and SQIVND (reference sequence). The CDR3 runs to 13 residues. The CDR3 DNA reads TGTGCCAGTAGTAGCAGGGAGAATCAGCCCCAGCATTTT. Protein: CASSSRENQPQHF. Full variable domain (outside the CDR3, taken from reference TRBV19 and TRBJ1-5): DGGITQSPKYLFRKEGQNVTLSCEQNLNHDAMYWYRQDPGQGLRLIYYSQIVNDFQKGDIAEGYSVSREKKESFPLTVTSAQKNPTAFYLCASSSRENQPQHFGDGTRLSIL.

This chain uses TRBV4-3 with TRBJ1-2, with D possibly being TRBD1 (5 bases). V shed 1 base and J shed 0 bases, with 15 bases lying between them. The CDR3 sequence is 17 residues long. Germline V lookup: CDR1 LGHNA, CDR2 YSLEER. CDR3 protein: CASSQVAYLGANYGYTF. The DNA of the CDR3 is TGCGCCAGCAGCCAAGTAGCCTACCTGGGGGCTAACTATGGCTACACCTTC.

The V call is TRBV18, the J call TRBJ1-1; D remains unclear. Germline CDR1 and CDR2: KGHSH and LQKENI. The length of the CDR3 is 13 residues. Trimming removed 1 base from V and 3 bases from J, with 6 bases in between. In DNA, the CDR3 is TGTGCCAGCTCACCACAGGCCCACACTGAAGCTTTCTTT. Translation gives CASSPQAHTEAFF.

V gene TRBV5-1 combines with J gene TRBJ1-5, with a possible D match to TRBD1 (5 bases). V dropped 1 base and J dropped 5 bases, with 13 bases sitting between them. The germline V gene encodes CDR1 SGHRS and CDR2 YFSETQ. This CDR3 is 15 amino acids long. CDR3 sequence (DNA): TGCGCCAGCAGCTTGACGGGACGGGACCATCAGCCCCAGCATTTT. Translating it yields CASSLTGRDHQPQHF. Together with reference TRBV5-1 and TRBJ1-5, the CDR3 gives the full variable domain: KAGVTQTPRYLIKTRGQQVTLSCSPISGHRSVSWYQQTPGQGLQFLFEYFSETQRNKGNFPGRFSGRQFSNSRSEMNVSTLELGDSALYLCASSLTGRDHQPQHFGDGTRLSIL.

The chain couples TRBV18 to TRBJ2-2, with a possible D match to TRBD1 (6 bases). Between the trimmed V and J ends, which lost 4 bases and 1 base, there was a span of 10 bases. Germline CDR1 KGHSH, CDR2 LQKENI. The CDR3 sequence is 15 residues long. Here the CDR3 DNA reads TGTGCCAGCTCACGAGACAGGAGGAACACCGGGGAGCTGTTTTTT. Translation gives CASSRDRRNTGELFF.

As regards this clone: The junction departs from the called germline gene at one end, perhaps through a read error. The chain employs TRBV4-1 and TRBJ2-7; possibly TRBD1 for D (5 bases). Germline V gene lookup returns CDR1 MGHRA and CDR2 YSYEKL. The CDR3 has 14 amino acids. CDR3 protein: CASSRDSSSYKQYF. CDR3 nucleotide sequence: TGCGCCAGCAGCCGAGACAGTAGCTCCTACAAGCAGTACTTC.

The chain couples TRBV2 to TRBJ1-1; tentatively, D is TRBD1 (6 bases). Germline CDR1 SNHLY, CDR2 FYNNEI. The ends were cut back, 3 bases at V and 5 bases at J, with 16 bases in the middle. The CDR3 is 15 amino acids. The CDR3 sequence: CASSDQGQPGTEAFF. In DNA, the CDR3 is TGTGCCAGCAGTGATCAGGGGCAACCGGGGACTGAAGCTTTCTTT. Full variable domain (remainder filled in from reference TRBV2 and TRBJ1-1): EPEVTQTPSHQVTQMGQEVILRCVPISNHLYFYWYRQILGQKVEFLVSFYNNEISEKSEIFDDQFSVERPDGSNFTLKIRSTKLEDSAMYFCASSDQGQPGTEAFFGQGTRLTVV.

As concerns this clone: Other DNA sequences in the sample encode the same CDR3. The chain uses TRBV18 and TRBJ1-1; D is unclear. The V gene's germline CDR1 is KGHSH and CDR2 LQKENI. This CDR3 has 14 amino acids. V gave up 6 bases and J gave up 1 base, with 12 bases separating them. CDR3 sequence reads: CASSPLAANTEAFF. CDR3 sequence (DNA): TGTGCCAGCTCCCCCTTGGCAGCGAACACTGAAGCTTTCTTT.

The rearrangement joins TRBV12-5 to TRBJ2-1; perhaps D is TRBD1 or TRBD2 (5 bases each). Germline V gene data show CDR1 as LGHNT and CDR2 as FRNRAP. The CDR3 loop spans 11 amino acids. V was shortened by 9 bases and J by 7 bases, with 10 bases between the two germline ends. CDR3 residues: CARGTTNEQFF. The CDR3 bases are TGTGCTAGGGGGACCACGAATGAGCAGTTCTTC.

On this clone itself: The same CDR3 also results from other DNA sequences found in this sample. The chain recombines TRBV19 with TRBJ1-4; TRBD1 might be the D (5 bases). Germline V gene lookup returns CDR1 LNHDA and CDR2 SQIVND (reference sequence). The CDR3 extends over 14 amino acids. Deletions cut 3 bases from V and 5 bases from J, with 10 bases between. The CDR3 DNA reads TGTGCCAGTAGTATCCAGGGAGCAAATGAAAAACTGTTTTTT. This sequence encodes CASSIQGANEKLFF.

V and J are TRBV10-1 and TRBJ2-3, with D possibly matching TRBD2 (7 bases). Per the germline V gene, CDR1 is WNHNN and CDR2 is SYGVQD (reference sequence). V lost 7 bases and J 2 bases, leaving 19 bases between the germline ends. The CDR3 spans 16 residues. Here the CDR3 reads CASNGGPRGLTDTQYF. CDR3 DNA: TGCGCCAGCAATGGGGGCCCGCGGGGGCTCACAGATACGCAGTATTTT.

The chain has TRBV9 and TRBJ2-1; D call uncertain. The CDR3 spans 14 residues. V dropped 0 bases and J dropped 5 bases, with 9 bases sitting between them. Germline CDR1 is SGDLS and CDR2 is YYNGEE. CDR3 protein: CASSVEALDNEQFF. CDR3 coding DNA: TGTGCCAGCAGCGTAGAGGCGTTGGACAATGAGCAGTTCTTC.

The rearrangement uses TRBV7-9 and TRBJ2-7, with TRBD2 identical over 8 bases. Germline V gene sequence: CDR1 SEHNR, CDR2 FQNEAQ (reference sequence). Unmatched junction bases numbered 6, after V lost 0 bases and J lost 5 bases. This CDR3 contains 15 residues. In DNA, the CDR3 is TGTGCCAGCAGCTTAGCAACGGGACTAGTGAACGAGCAGTACTTC. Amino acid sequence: CASSLATGLVNEQYF.

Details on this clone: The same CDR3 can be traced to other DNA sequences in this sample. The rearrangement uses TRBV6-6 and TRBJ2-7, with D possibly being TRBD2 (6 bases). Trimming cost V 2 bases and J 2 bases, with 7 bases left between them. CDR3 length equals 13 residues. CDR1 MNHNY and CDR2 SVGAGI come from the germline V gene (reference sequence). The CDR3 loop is CASSYGGTYEQYF. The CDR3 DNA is TGTGCCAGCAGTTACGGCGGGACCTACGAGCAGTACTTC.

The CDR3 region has the DNA TGTGTCATACCTTTGCGCGGATGCGTGAAGGGCGGGGAGCTGTTTTTT. Amino acids: CVIPLRGCVKGGELFF. The chain joins TRBV9 to TRBJ2-2; D not resolved. The CDR3 totals 16 residues. Germline CDR1 reads SGDLS; CDR2 reads YYNGEE.

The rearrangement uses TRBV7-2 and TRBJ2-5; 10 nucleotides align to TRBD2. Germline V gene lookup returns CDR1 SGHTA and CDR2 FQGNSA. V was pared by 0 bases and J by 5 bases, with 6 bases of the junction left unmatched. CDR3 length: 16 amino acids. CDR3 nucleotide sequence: TGTGCCAGCAGCTTAGCCCCACTAGCGGGAAGGGAGACCCAGTACTTC. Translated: CASSLAPLAGRETQYF.

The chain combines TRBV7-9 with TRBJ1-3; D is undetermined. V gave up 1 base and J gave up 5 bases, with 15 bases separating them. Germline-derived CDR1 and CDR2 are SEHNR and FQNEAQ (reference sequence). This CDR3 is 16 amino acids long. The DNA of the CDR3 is TGTGCCAGCAGCTTAGATTATTCCCAACAAAGAAACACCATATATTTT. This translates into CASSLDYSQQRNTIYF.

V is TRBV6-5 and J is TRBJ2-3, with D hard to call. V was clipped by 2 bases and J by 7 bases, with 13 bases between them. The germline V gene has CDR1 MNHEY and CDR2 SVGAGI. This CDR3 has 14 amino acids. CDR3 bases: TGTGCCAGCAGTTACGATCTACTTGGAAATACGCAGTATTTT. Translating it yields CASSYDLLGNTQYF.

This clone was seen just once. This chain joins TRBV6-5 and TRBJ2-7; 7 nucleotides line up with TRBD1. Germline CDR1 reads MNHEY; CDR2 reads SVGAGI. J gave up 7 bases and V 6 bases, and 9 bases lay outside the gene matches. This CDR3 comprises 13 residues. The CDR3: CASSQGVLGEQYF. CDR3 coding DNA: TGTGCCAGCAGCCAGGGGGTGCTCGGGGAGCAGTACTTC.

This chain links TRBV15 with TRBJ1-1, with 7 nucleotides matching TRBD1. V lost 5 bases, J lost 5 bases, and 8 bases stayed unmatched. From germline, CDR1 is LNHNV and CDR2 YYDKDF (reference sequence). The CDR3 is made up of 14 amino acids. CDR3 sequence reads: CATSGYPGGTEAFF. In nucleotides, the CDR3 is TGTGCCACCAGCGGCTACCCAGGGGGGACTGAAGCTTTCTTT. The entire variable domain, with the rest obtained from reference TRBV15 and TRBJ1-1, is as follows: DAMVIQNPRYQVTQFGKPVTLSCSQTLNHNVMYWYQQKSSQAPKLLFHYYDKDFNNEADTPDNFQSRRPNTSFCFLDIRSPGLGDTAMYLCATSGYPGGTEAFFGQGTRLTVV.

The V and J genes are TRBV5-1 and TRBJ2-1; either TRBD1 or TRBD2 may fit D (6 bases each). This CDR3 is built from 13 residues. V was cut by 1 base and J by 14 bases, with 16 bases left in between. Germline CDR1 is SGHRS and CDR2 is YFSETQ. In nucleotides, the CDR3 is TGCGCCAGCAGCTTGTCCCATGGGGGGCCTAAGTTCTTC. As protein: CASSLSHGGPKFF.